Included here is one T cell receptor (beta chain) sequence, with context. Germline V gene data show CDR1 as MGHRA and CDR2 as YSYEKL. Trimming took 3 bases from V and 4 from J, leaving 13 bases between them. The CDR3 is 15 residues long. This sample stems from a study of T-cell reconstitution after alpha-beta-depleted transplantation in children. This sample's TCRbeta library carried unique molecular identifier barcodes. TCRdb independently ran MiXCR on the PCR reads; one entry per CDR3 protein. The table records just under 350,000 distinct CDR3 sequences, under 20% of them present only once. Sequences were derived from PBMCs, mostly from graft donor cells, sampled 360 days after TCRalphabeta/CD19-depleted stem cell transplant. The chain has TRBV4-1 and TRBJ2-1, with unresolved D. The clonotype was recovered from a male patient aged 2 to 10 who had a stem cell transplant for acute lymphoblastic leukemia, so the T cells may come from the graft donor. This chain's CDR3 is CASSHSDTVYNEQFF. The CDR3 nucleotides are TGCGCCAGCAGCCACTCGGATACAGTTTACAATGAGCAGTTCTTC.